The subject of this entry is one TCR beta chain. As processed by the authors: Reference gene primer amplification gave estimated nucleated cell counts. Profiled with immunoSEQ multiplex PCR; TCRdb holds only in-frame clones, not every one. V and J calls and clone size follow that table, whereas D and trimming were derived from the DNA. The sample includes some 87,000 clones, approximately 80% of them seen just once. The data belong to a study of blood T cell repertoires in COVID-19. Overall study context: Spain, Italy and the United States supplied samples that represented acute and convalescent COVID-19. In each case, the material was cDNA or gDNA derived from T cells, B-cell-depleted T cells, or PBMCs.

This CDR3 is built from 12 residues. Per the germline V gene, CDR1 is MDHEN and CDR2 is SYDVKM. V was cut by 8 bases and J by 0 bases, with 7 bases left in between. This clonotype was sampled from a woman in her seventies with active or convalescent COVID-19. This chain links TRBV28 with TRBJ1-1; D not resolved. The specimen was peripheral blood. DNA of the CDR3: TGTGCCAGCTCAGCGGTGAACACTGAAGCTTTCTTT. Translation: CASSAVNTEAFF. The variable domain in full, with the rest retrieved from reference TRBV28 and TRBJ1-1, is DVKVTQSSRYLVKRTGEKVFLECVQDMDHENMFWYRQDPGLGLRLIYFSYDVKMKEKGDIPEGYSVSREKKERFSLILESASTNQTSMYLCASSAVNTEAFFGQGTRLTVV.